The entry below describes one TCR beta chain. Per the germline V gene, CDR1 is MNHEY and CDR2 is SMNVEV (reference sequence). V lost 4 bases to trimming and J lost 2 bases, with 12 bases between them. The CDR3 consists of 14 residues. This sample stems from a study of T cell changes during pregnancy in multiple sclerosis. Only in-frame clones appear in the TCRdb table, and some are missing; sequencing was by immunoSEQ multiplex PCR. The data contain 90,000 to 120,000 clones, around 92% of them seen just once; the ten biggest clones take up roughly 1%. The starting material was peripheral blood, obtained before pregnancy. The source is a female donor with multiple sclerosis, enrolled in a pregnancy study. This sequence joins TRBV27 and TRBJ2-7; a weak D match, TRBD1 (6 bases). The CDR3 DNA sequence: TGTGCCAGCAGTTATGCGGCAGGGGCCTACGAGCAGTACTTC. This translates into CASSYAAGAYEQYF.